These 26 T cell receptor beta chains were all obtained from the same sample, sequenced in a study of shared clonotypes between healthy human individuals. This table comes from immunoSEQ multiplex PCR, and its TCRdb copy is limited to in-frame clones, with some not included. The data show about 580,000 clones, 95% to 98% seen once. The naive CD8 population came from CD45RO-negative cells selected for CCR7, without terminally differentiated effector memory CD45RA+ cells. The specimen sequenced was naive CD8+ T cells sorted from blood. The origin of the receptors is a man aged 25-45 years in good health.

V gene TRBV7-9 combines with J gene TRBJ1-3, with D tentatively TRBD1 (5 bases). The CDR3 runs 14 residues. From germline, CDR1 is SEHNR and CDR2 FQNEAQ (reference sequence). The V end was cut by 8 bases, the J end by 2 bases, with 13 bases between. Here the CDR3 DNA reads TGTGCCAGCCTCCAGGGCGGGACTGGAAACACCATATATTTT. As protein: CASLQGGTGNTIYF.

This chain links TRBV7-9 with TRBJ1-1; no definite D call. From germline, CDR1 is SEHNR and CDR2 FQNEAQ (reference sequence). The CDR3 has 14 amino acids. Trimming shortened V by 7 bases and J by 1 base, and 13 bases separated the two germline ends. In DNA, the CDR3 is TGTGCCAGCACTCTCTCGCAGGAGAACACTGAAGCTTTCTTT. Residues: CASTLSQENTEAFF. Using reference TRBV7-9 and TRBJ1-1 for the parts outside the CDR3, the full variable domain is DTGVSQNPRHKITKRGQNVTFRCDPISEHNRLYWYRQTLGQGPEFLTYFQNEAQLEKSRLLSDRFSAERPKGSFSTLEIQRTEQGDSAMYLCASTLSQENTEAFFGQGTRLTVV.

This sequence joins TRBV11-3 and TRBJ2-3; tentatively, D is TRBD1 (5 bases). Deletions cut 6 bases from V and 2 bases from J, with 18 bases between. The CDR3 is 16 amino acids. CDR1 is SGHNT, CDR2 YENEEA, per germline. The CDR3 reads CASSRLDKVYTDTQYF. The CDR3 DNA reads as TGTGCCAGCAGTCGGCTGGACAAGGTATACACAGATACGCAGTATTTT.

The chain combines TRBV12-5 with TRBJ2-5; possibly TRBD1 for D (6 bases). V lost 5 bases and J 0 bases, leaving 10 bases between the germline ends. CDR1 and CDR2 from the germline V gene are LGHNT and FRNRAP. CDR3 length: 14 residues. The CDR3 DNA reads TGTGCTAGTGGTCTTCAGGGGTACCAAGAGACCCAGTACTTC. Encoded protein: CASGLQGYQETQYF.

The rearrangement joins TRBV10-2 to TRBJ2-1; TRBD1 aligns across 9 bases. Germline CDR1 is WSHSY and CDR2 is SAAADI. CDR3 size: 15 residues. V lost 6 bases to trimming and J lost 8 bases; unmatched junction nucleotides: 11. The CDR3 reads CASRRGQGQGDEQFF. DNA for the CDR3: TGCGCCAGCAGGAGAGGGCAGGGACAGGGCGATGAGCAGTTCTTC.

V gene TRBV6-6 combines with J gene TRBJ2-7; 7 bases fit TRBD2. Germline V gene sequence: CDR1 MNHNY, CDR2 SVGAGI (reference sequence). The length of the CDR3 is 16 residues. V was pared by 5 bases and J by 7 bases, with 17 bases of the junction left unmatched. The CDR3 DNA reads as TGTGCCAGCAGTCCTTCCTTCGTGGGGGGGACCTGGGAGCAGTACTTC. Protein sequence: CASSPSFVGGTWEQYF.

V gene TRBV6-5 combines with J gene TRBJ2-2, with TRBD2 matching 8 bases. V lost 6 bases to trimming and J lost 7 bases; unmatched junction nucleotides: 7. The CDR3 runs to 14 residues. The germline V gene has CDR1 MNHEY and CDR2 SVGAGI. The CDR3 DNA follows: TGTGCCAGCAGCCGGGGACGGGAGGGCGGGGAGCTGTTTTTT. The encoded protein is CASSRGREGGELFF.

This sequence joins TRBV10-2 and TRBJ1-5; 7 nucleotides line up with TRBD1. Germline V gene lookup returns CDR1 WSHSY and CDR2 SAAADI. The CDR3 covers 14 residues. Losses at the gene ends were 5 bases for V and 5 bases for J; bases not matched to a gene: 6. CDR3 nucleotide sequence: TGCGCCAGCAGTACCGGGACAGCGTATCAGCCCCAGCATTTT. As protein: CASSTGTAYQPQHF.

A remark on this clone: The sample has other DNA sequences that encode this CDR3 too. V is TRBV29-1 and J is TRBJ2-6; D unclear. The V end was cut by 5 bases, the J end by 0 bases, with 5 bases between. The CDR3 length is 13 residues. The V gene's germline CDR1 is SQVTM and CDR2 ANQGSEA. The CDR3 sequence: CSVRTSGANVLTF. CDR3 nucleotides: TGCAGCGTTCGGACCTCTGGGGCCAACGTCCTGACTTTC.

This chain uses TRBV28 with TRBJ2-1; weak D call: TRBD2 (5 bases). The V end was cut by 6 bases, the J end by 4 bases, with 10 bases between. The CDR3 runs 13 residues. The germline CDR1 and CDR2 sequences are MDHEN and SYDVKM. The CDR3 sequence: CASSPGVYNEQFF. The CDR3 DNA is TGTGCCAGCAGCCCCGGGGTTTACAATGAGCAGTTCTTC.

A word on this clone: The junction departs from the called germline gene at one end, perhaps through a read error. The chain couples TRBV5-4 to TRBJ2-5, with TRBD2 matching over 8 bases. Looked up from germline, CDR1 is SGHNT and CDR2 is YYREEE (reference sequence). The CDR3 runs 17 residues. The chain's CDR3 is CASSLVGLAGLQESQYF. In DNA, the CDR3 is TGTGCCAGCAGCTTGGTCGGACTAGCAGGACTTCAAGAGAGCCAGTACTTC. The full variable domain, in which reference TRBV5-4 and TRBJ2-5 provide the parts outside the CDR3, is ETGVTQSPTHLIKTRGQQVTLRCSSQSGHNTVSWYQQALGQGPQFIFQYYREEENGRGNFPPRFSGLQFPNYSSELNVNALELDDSALYLCASSLVGLAGLQESQYFGPGTRLLVL.

The chain joins TRBV5-1 to TRBJ2-1; 8 nucleotides line up with TRBD2. Germline V gene sequence: CDR1 SGHRS, CDR2 YFSETQ. Trimming removed 4 bases from V and 9 bases from J; junction bases left unmatched: 9. This CDR3 spans 14 amino acids. CDR3 protein: CASSLTLGLGEQFF. The CDR3 nucleotides read TGCGCCAGCAGCCTAACCCTGGGACTAGGTGAGCAGTTCTTC.

The rearrangement joins TRBV7-8 to TRBJ2-7; tentatively, D is TRBD1 (6 bases). V gave up 8 bases and J gave up 3 bases, with 11 bases separating them. Germline CDR1 SGHVS, CDR2 FQNEAQ. The CDR3 consists of 12 residues. The CDR3: CASSRGIYEQYF. Here the CDR3 DNA reads TGTGCCAGCTCCAGGGGAATCTACGAGCAGTACTTC.

This clone is a singleton in its sample. The sample contains more than one DNA sequence encoding this CDR3. V usage is TRBV7-2 and J usage is TRBJ2-7; D not certain. CDR3 length: 11 residues. With 6 bases removed from V and 1 base from J, the gap between germline ends came to 4 bases. Germline CDR1 SGHTA, CDR2 FQGNSA. The CDR3 sequence: CASRGSYEQYF. In DNA form, the CDR3 reads TGTGCCAGCAGAGGATCCTACGAGCAGTACTTC.

The genes are TRBV6-5 and TRBJ2-1; D remains ambiguous. Germline loops: CDR1 MNHEY, CDR2 SVGAGI. Deletions cut 2 bases from V and 7 bases from J, with 9 bases between. The CDR3 contains 13 residues. DNA of the CDR3: TGTGCCAGCAGTTACCAAATCAGGAATGAGCAGTTCTTC. Translated, it gives CASSYQIRNEQFF.

The chain is built from TRBV23-1 and TRBJ1-4; D remains ambiguous. TRBV23-1 qualifies as an ORF whose function is uncertain. Deletions cut 0 bases from V and 0 bases from J, with 14 bases between. The CDR3 is made up of 18 amino acids. CDR3 sequence (DNA): TGCGCCAGCAGTCAATCGGTTGAGGGCCCATCAACTAATGAAAAACTGTTTTTT. This translates into CASSQSVEGPSTNEKLFF.

The V call is TRBV25-1, the J call TRBJ2-7; 7 bases are shared with TRBD2. This CDR3 contains 12 residues. CDR1 MGHDK and CDR2 SYGVNS come from the germline V gene. The junction had 6 bases not matched to a gene; V was cut back by 7 bases and J by 6 bases. The CDR3 nucleotides are TGTGCCAGCACCCTAGGCGGGGGCGAGCAGTACTTC. It yields the protein CASTLGGGEQYF.

J is TRBJ2-6 and V is TRBV2, with 7 bases matching TRBD1. From germline, CDR1 is SNHLY and CDR2 FYNNEI. Unmatched junction bases numbered 5, after V lost 5 bases and J lost 4 bases. The CDR3 loop spans 15 amino acids. The CDR3 protein is CASSWDSQGANVLTF. CDR3 sequence (DNA): TGTGCCAGCAGTTGGGACAGTCAGGGGGCCAACGTCCTGACTTTC.

This chain joins TRBV9 and TRBJ2-3, with 13 positions matching TRBD2. The CDR3 has 16 residues. V trimming: 4 bases; J trimming: 2 bases; junction bases outside the gene matches: 4. Looked up from germline, CDR1 is SGDLS and CDR2 is YYNGEE. In DNA form, the CDR3 reads TGTGCCAGCAGCCCCGGGACTAGCGGGAACACAGATACGCAGTATTTT. As protein: CASSPGTSGNTDTQYF.

The genes are TRBV11-2 and TRBJ2-7; D call uncertain. The V and J ends lost 3 bases and 5 bases respectively, with 5 bases between them. Germline V lookup: CDR1 SGHAT, CDR2 FQNNGV. There are 11 residues in the CDR3. This CDR3 reads CASSFRDEQYF. The CDR3 DNA follows: TGTGCCAGCAGCTTTCGGGACGAGCAGTACTTC.

This rearrangement joins TRBV27 to TRBJ2-3; D gene uncertain. Trimming pared 3 bases from V and 6 bases from J, leaving 19 bases between. Germline loops: CDR1 MNHEY, CDR2 SMNVEV (reference sequence). The CDR3 covers 16 residues. For the CDR3, the DNA is TGTGCCAGCAGTTTTCTCCACACGTTGACATCCGATACGCAGTATTTT. It is translated as CASSFLHTLTSDTQYF.

As DNA, the CDR3 is TGTGCCAGTGAAGCGTCAACCTACAATGAGCAGTTCTTC. The encoded protein is CASEASTYNEQFF. This chain links TRBV28 with TRBJ2-1; D unclear. This CDR3 has 13 residues. V was trimmed by 9 bases and J by 2 bases, leaving 11 bases between them. Germline values: CDR1 MDHEN, CDR2 SYDVKM.

The V call is TRBV7-9, the J call TRBJ2-1; D is uncertain. CDR1 and CDR2 (germline): SEHNR, FQNEAQ (reference sequence). The CDR3 has 12 amino acids. Trimming stripped 0 bases from V and 13 bases from J, with 10 bases between. CDR3 bases: TGTGCCAGCAGCTTAGCCGGACGTAGACAGTTCTTC. Translating it yields CASSLAGRRQFF. Looking up the rest from reference TRBV7-9 and TRBJ2-1 gives the full variable domain: DTGVSQNPRHKITKRGQNVTFRCDPISEHNRLYWYRQTLGQGPEFLTYFQNEAQLEKSRLLSDRFSAERPKGSFSTLEIQRTEQGDSAMYLCASSLAGRRQFFGPGTRLTVL.

The CDR3 sequence: CASSLIEQEPLDGYTF. The CDR3 coding sequence is TGTGCCAGCAGCCTCATTGAACAGGAACCTCTTGACGGCTACACCTTC. This chain connects TRBV7-9 to TRBJ1-2; D is possibly TRBD1 (5 bases). Germline CDR1 and CDR2: SEHNR and FQNEAQ (reference sequence). V was cut by 5 bases and J by 8 bases, with 24 bases left in between. The CDR3 has 16 residues.

In this sample, this clone turned up a few times. The chain is built from TRBV5-1 and TRBJ2-3; D ambiguous. V was shortened by 1 base and J by 2 bases, with 11 bases between the two germline ends. This CDR3 has 15 amino acids. Germline-derived CDR1 and CDR2 are SGHRS and YFSETQ. The CDR3 nucleotides read TGCGCCAGCAGCTTGACTACCCAGGACACAGATACGCAGTATTTT. Translating gives CASSLTTQDTDTQYF.

The V gene is TRBV10-1, the J gene TRBJ2-5; TRBD2 is a possible D gene (5 bases). Germline V lookup: CDR1 WNHNN, CDR2 SYGVQD (reference sequence). The ends were cut back, 7 bases at V and 4 bases at J, with 13 bases in the middle. The CDR3 covers 13 residues. The CDR3: CASTQDLLETQYF. The CDR3 region has the DNA TGCGCCAGCACGCAGGACTTACTAGAGACCCAGTACTTC.